The 17 T cell receptor beta chains below were found in one sample sequenced in a study of PD-1 blockade in classical Hodgkin lymphoma. Clones were sequenced by immunoSEQ multiplex PCR, and TCRdb holds only the in-frame ones, with some missing. The sample records tens of thousands of clones, about 90% being singletons. The sample's time point: cycle 4 day 1 (C4D1), after five to seven weeks of nivolumab. All trial patients relapsed after autologous stem cell transplantation. Sequencing was performed on peripheral blood mononuclear cells (PBMCs), taken before the fourth cycle of nivolumab. These receptors were collected from a human donor with classical Hodgkin lymphoma.

The chain is built from TRBV25-1 and TRBJ2-1; the D call may be TRBD1 or TRBD2 (5 bases each). In germline, CDR1 is MGHDK, CDR2 SYGVNS. The CDR3 runs 15 residues. The germline V and J ends were trimmed by 6 bases and 2 bases, with 14 bases remaining between them. The CDR3 coding sequence is TGTGCCAGCAGAGACAGAGGGTCCGCCTACAATGAGCAGTTCTTC. Translating gives CASRDRGSAYNEQFF.

This clone was picked up one time. The chain recombines TRBV5-4 with TRBJ1-1; unclear D gene. The CDR3 has 14 amino acids. V lost 2 bases and J 6 bases, leaving 14 bases between the germline ends. The germline V gene encodes CDR1 SGHNT and CDR2 YYREEE (reference sequence). DNA of the CDR3: TGTGCCAGCAGCTTCTTTGGTTCCGGAGCTGAAGCTTTCTTT. The encoded protein is CASSFFGSGAEAFF.

V gene TRBV7-8 combines with J gene TRBJ1-2, with D perhaps matching TRBD1 (6 bases). Germline values: CDR1 SGHVS, CDR2 FQNEAQ. The CDR3 is 13 amino acids. Trimming left V 6 bases short and J 2 bases short, with 10 bases between. The CDR3: CASRQGLNYGYTF. As DNA, the CDR3 is TGTGCCAGCAGACAGGGACTGAACTATGGCTACACCTTC.

The rearrangement joins TRBV6-5 to TRBJ2-7; 7 bases fit TRBD2. The CDR3 length is 14 residues. J lost 4 bases, V lost 5 bases, and 8 bases had no gene match. Germline CDR1 reads MNHEY; CDR2 reads SVGAGI. The CDR3 spells CASSGTNKAYEQYF. DNA for the CDR3: TGTGCCAGCAGTGGGACTAACAAGGCGTACGAGCAGTACTTC.

The CDR3 bases are TGCGCCAGCAGCTTGGAAAGTGCAGGGTTGGCCACTGAAGCTTTCTTT. Its translation is CASSLESAGLATEAFF. The chain employs TRBV5-1 and TRBJ1-1, with a possible D match to TRBD1 (5 bases). This CDR3 is built from 16 residues. V was pared by 0 bases and J by 4 bases, with 16 bases between. In germline, CDR1 is SGHRS, CDR2 YFSETQ.

The chain carries TRBV30 and TRBJ1-3; D is uncertain. The germline gives CDR1 GTSNPN, CDR2 SVGIG (reference sequence). The CDR3 length is 15 residues. V lost 2 bases and J 2 bases, leaving 13 bases between the germline ends. The CDR3 region is CAWSLHPRTGNTIYF. The CDR3 DNA is TGTGCCTGGAGTTTACACCCGAGGACTGGAAACACCATATATTTT.

Here the CDR3 reads CASRTGITEAFF. Written as DNA, the CDR3 is TGTGCCAGCAGGACAGGGATTACTGAAGCTTTCTTT. V is TRBV6-6 and J is TRBJ1-1; TRBD1 matches at 7 bases. Per germline, CDR1 MNHNY and CDR2 SVGAGI (reference sequence). The CDR3 loop spans 12 amino acids. Losses at the gene ends were 6 bases for V and 5 bases for J; bases not matched to a gene: 3.

The DNA for the CDR3 is TGTGCCAGCAGCCTTTCACAGGGGGCAGATGAAAAACTGTTTTTT. This translates into CASSLSQGADEKLFF. The chain couples TRBV7-9 to TRBJ1-4; 9 bases are shared with TRBD1. This CDR3 is built from 15 residues. V was pared by 5 bases and J by 6 bases, with 7 bases of the junction left unmatched. CDR1 is SEHNR and CDR2 is FQNEAQ in the germline V gene (reference sequence).

The chain joins TRBV2 to TRBJ1-1, with 7 bases lining up with TRBD1. V shed 3 bases and J 5 bases; nucleotides not matched to a gene: 6. The CDR3 extends over 14 amino acids. Germline CDR1 and CDR2: SNHLY and FYNNEI. The CDR3 DNA reads as TGTGCCAGCAGTGACTACAGGGGTGGTACTGAAGCTTTCTTT. Residues: CASSDYRGGTEAFF.

The chain uses TRBV27 and TRBJ2-5; no definite D call. This CDR3 comprises 13 residues. V lost 5 bases and J lost 5, with 12 bases in between. Germline V gene sequence: CDR1 MNHEY, CDR2 SMNVEV (reference sequence). The CDR3 here is CASSPFAQETQYF. The CDR3 coding sequence is TGTGCCAGCAGTCCGTTTGCGCAGGAGACCCAGTACTTC.

The chain joins TRBV9 to TRBJ1-1; D is undetermined. The CDR3 is 14 amino acids. Per the germline V gene, CDR1 is SGDLS and CDR2 is YYNGEE. Trimming pared 0 bases from V and 1 base from J, leaving 7 bases between. CDR3 in DNA: TGTGCCAGCAGCGTAGGTTATGGGAACACTGAAGCTTTCTTT. This sequence encodes CASSVGYGNTEAFF.

This chain uses TRBV7-6 with TRBJ2-1, with D perhaps TRBD2 (6 bases). V dropped 3 bases and J dropped 7 bases, with 13 bases sitting between them. From germline, CDR1 is SGHVS and CDR2 FNYEAQ. This CDR3 comprises 14 residues. The CDR3 spells CASSFGAGLNEQFF. Written as DNA, the CDR3 is TGTGCCAGCAGCTTTGGAGCGGGTCTGAATGAGCAGTTCTTC.

In its sample, this clone was seen once. The chain recombines TRBV5-4 with TRBJ2-1, with 12 bases lining up with TRBD2. J lost 4 bases, V lost 4 bases, and 6 bases had no gene match. The CDR3 has 16 amino acids. CDR1 and CDR2 (germline): SGHNT, YYREEE (reference sequence). The CDR3 loop is CASSGFGLAGYNEQFF. The CDR3 bases are TGTGCCAGCAGCGGGTTCGGACTAGCGGGGTACAATGAGCAGTTCTTC.

The chain uses TRBV6-6 and TRBJ1-1; D is undetermined. The V gene's germline CDR1 is MNHNY and CDR2 SVGAGI (reference sequence). CDR3 size: 13 residues. Trimming left V 3 bases short and J 3 bases short, with 8 bases between. CDR3 sequence: CASSYRLHTEAFF. CDR3 in DNA: TGTGCCAGCAGTTATCGTTTGCACACTGAAGCTTTCTTT.

This chain uses TRBV4-1 with TRBJ2-5; D gene ambiguous. V shed 1 base and J shed 4 bases, with 7 bases lying between them. Germline V gives CDR1 MGHRA, CDR2 YSYEKL. CDR3 size: 13 residues. CDR3 DNA sequence: TGCGCCAGCAGCCAAGCTTTACGAGAGACCCAGTACTTC. This sequence encodes CASSQALRETQYF.

The rearrangement joins TRBV25-1 to TRBJ2-7; 7 nucleotides agree with TRBD1. CDR3 length: 15 amino acids. J was trimmed by 6 bases and V by 2 bases; bases with no gene match: 10. Germline CDR1 reads MGHDK; CDR2 reads SYGVNS. The CDR3 sequence is CASSEIGDRSTEQYF. Written as DNA, the CDR3 is TGTGCCAGCAGTGAAATTGGGGACAGATCTACCGAGCAGTACTTC.

V usage is TRBV27 and J usage is TRBJ1-5; tentative D call: TRBD1 (6 bases). The germline gives CDR1 MNHEY, CDR2 SMNVEV (reference sequence). Trimming shortened V by 8 bases and J by 2 bases, and 31 bases separated the two germline ends. The CDR3 loop spans 20 amino acids. CDR3 loop: CASGRLLNRVRGGGNQPQHF. CDR3 DNA sequence: TGTGCCAGCGGCCGACTTTTGAACAGGGTTCGTGGGGGAGGCAATCAGCCCCAGCATTTT.